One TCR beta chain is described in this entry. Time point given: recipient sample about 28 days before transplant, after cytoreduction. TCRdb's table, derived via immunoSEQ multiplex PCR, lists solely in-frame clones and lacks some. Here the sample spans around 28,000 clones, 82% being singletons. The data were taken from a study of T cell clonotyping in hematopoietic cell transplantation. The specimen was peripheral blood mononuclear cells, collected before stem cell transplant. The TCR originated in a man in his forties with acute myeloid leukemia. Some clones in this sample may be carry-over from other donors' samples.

The CDR3 loop reads CASRGTEENTEAFF. CDR3 nucleotide sequence: TGTGCCAGCAGGGGAACAGAGGAGAACACTGAAGCTTTCTTT. This chain joins TRBV28 and TRBJ1-1; D unclear. Germline values: CDR1 MDHEN, CDR2 SYDVKM. V was pared by 6 bases and J by 1 base, with 12 bases between. The CDR3 extends over 14 amino acids.